The clone carrying this TCR beta chain was seen only once. This entry belongs to a study of blood T cell repertoires in COVID-19. The CDR3 sequence is 17 residues long. In germline, CDR1 is SGHRS, CDR2 YFSETQ. The V and J ends lost 2 bases and 0 bases respectively, with 15 bases between them. The protocol was immunoSEQ multiplex PCR, while the TCRdb copy is restricted to in-frame clones and leaves out a portion. Among hundreds of thousands of clones listed, approximately 90% were seen once. This sequence originates from a man older than 75 with acute or convalescent COVID-19. The sample comprised peripheral blood. The chain combines TRBV5-1 with TRBJ1-3, with D perhaps matching TRBD1 (6 bases). As DNA, the CDR3 is TGCGCCAGCAGCTTCCTCCCTACAGGGATCTCTGGAAACACCATATATTTT. Translating it yields CASSFLPTGISGNTIYF. Combining the CDR3 with reference TRBV5-1 and TRBJ1-3 gives the whole variable domain KAGVTQTPRYLIKTRGQQVTLSCSPISGHRSVSWYQQTPGQGLQFLFEYFSETQRNKGNFPGRFSGRQFSNSRSEMNVSTLELGDSALYLCASSFLPTGISGNTIYFGEGSWLTVV.